These T cell receptor beta chains were read from a single sample in a study of T cell clones after liver transplantation. Sequencing used immunoSEQ multiplex PCR; TCRdb keeps in-frame clones, though not all of them. The sample includes some 15,000 clones, about 90% of them seen just once. Material: CD8+ T cells from blood, obtained before liver transplant. The receptors derive from a human donor who received a liver transplant. Both conserved end residues are part of each CDR3. Fields, in order: CDR3 protein, CDR3 DNA, J gene, clone size, D gene, V gene. The D gene is left open where the match is weak. Clone size, where shown, is once, few, many, or a class for clones that have expanded.

cdr3_aa: CASSLKARQNEKLFF
cdr3_nt: TGTGCCAGCAGCTTAAAGGCTCGACAAAATGAAAAACTGTTTTTT
j_call: TRBJ1-4
clone_size: -
d_call: -
v_call: TRBV7-9

cdr3_aa: CASSFYQNYNEQFF
cdr3_nt: TGTGCCAGCAGCTTTTATCAGAACTACAATGAGCAGTTCTTC
j_call: TRBJ2-1
clone_size: -
d_call: -
v_call: TRBV5-5

cdr3_aa: CASSPYGEGYGYTF
cdr3_nt: TGTGCCAGCAGCCCCTACGGAGAGGGGTATGGCTACACCTTC
j_call: TRBJ1-2
clone_size: -
d_call: -
v_call: TRBV9

cdr3_aa: CASSPGPNYEQYF
cdr3_nt: TGTGCCAGCAGCCCCGGGCCCAACTACGAGCAGTACTTC
j_call: TRBJ2-7
clone_size: -
d_call: -
v_call: TRBV7-6

cdr3_aa: CASSFPLLAGGLNTEAFF
cdr3_nt: TGTGCCAGCAGTTTCCCACTTTTGGCAGGGGGCCTGAACACTGAAGCTTTCTTT
j_call: TRBJ1-1
clone_size: -
d_call: TRBD1
v_call: TRBV28

cdr3_aa: CASSPRGRQETQYF
cdr3_nt: TGTGCCAGCAGTCCAAGAGGGCGTCAAGAGACCCAGTACTTC
j_call: TRBJ2-5
clone_size: -
d_call: -
v_call: TRBV27

cdr3_aa: CASREIQGSNQPQHF
cdr3_nt: TGCGCCAGCAGGGAAATACAGGGTAGCAATCAGCCCCAGCATTTT
j_call: TRBJ1-5
clone_size: -
d_call: -
v_call: TRBV10-2

cdr3_aa: CASSPFTNSYNEQFF
cdr3_nt: TGCGCCAGCAGCCCTTTTACCAACTCCTACAATGAGCAGTTCTTC
j_call: TRBJ2-1
clone_size: -
d_call: -
v_call: TRBV4-1

cdr3_aa: CASSIDLEQGVYNEQFF
cdr3_nt: TGTGCCAGTAGTATAGATTTAGAACAGGGGGTCTACAATGAGCAGTTCTTC
j_call: TRBJ2-1
clone_size: -
d_call: TRBD1
v_call: TRBV19

cdr3_aa: CASSPPRQGPYEQYF
cdr3_nt: TGTGCCAGCAGTCCCCCCCGACAGGGACCCTACGAGCAGTACTTC
j_call: TRBJ2-7
clone_size: -
d_call: TRBD1
v_call: TRBV2

cdr3_aa: CASSQGPSGGELFF
cdr3_nt: TGCGCCAGCAGCCAAGGGCCTTCAGGCGGGGAGCTGTTTTTT
j_call: TRBJ2-2
clone_size: -
d_call: -
v_call: TRBV4-3

cdr3_aa: CAAGHEQFF
cdr3_nt: TGTGCTGCGGGCCATGAGCAGTTCTTC
j_call: TRBJ2-1
clone_size: -
d_call: -
v_call: TRBV27

cdr3_aa: CASSLLQGRELFF
cdr3_nt: TGTGCCAGCAGTTTATTACAGGGGAGGGAGCTGTTTTTT
j_call: TRBJ2-2
clone_size: -
d_call: TRBD1
v_call: TRBV27

cdr3_aa: CASSLGTPGQGIYEQYF
cdr3_nt: TGTGCCAGCAGTTTAGGAACCCCGGGACAGGGGATTTACGAGCAGTACTTC
j_call: TRBJ2-7
clone_size: -
d_call: TRBD1
v_call: TRBV27

cdr3_aa: CASSPETALPGYTF
cdr3_nt: TGCGCCAGCAGTCCTGAAACGGCCCTCCCAGGCTACACCTTC
j_call: TRBJ1-2
clone_size: -
d_call: -
v_call: TRBV4-1

cdr3_aa: CASSWAQPDEKLFF
cdr3_nt: TGTGCCAGTAGTTGGGCCCAGCCTGATGAAAAACTGTTTTTT
j_call: TRBJ1-4
clone_size: -
d_call: -
v_call: TRBV19

cdr3_aa: CASMPGRGEQYF
cdr3_nt: TGTGCCAGCATGCCTGGTAGGGGCGAGCAGTACTTC
j_call: TRBJ2-7
clone_size: once
d_call: -
v_call: TRBV27

cdr3_aa: CASSLTSSGNTIYF
cdr3_nt: TGTGCCAGCAGCTTAACCAGCTCTGGAAACACCATATATTTT
j_call: TRBJ1-3
clone_size: -
d_call: -
v_call: TRBV7-9

cdr3_aa: CASSPPGPPIGPEQYF
cdr3_nt: TGTGCCAGTAGTCCCCCGGGGCCTCCCATCGGTCCCGAGCAGTACTTC
j_call: TRBJ2-7
clone_size: -
d_call: -
v_call: TRBV19

cdr3_aa: CASTGLADNEQFF
cdr3_nt: TGTGCCAGCACAGGACTAGCGGACAATGAGCAGTTCTTC
j_call: TRBJ2-1
clone_size: few
d_call: TRBD2
v_call: TRBV6-6

cdr3_aa: CASSQDPPASGAYEQYF
cdr3_nt: TGTGCCAGCAGCCAAGATCCACCCGCTAGCGGCGCCTACGAGCAGTACTTC
j_call: TRBJ2-7
clone_size: few
d_call: TRBD2
v_call: TRBV4-2

cdr3_aa: CASSLGLADGNEQFF
cdr3_nt: TGCGCCAGCAGCCTAGGACTAGCTGATGGAAATGAGCAGTTCTTC
j_call: TRBJ2-1
clone_size: -
d_call: TRBD2
v_call: TRBV5-1

cdr3_aa: CASSPPFRERAGELFF
cdr3_nt: TGTGCCAGCAGTCCGCCCTTCCGGGAGCGGGCCGGGGAGCTGTTTTTT
j_call: TRBJ2-2
clone_size: -
d_call: -
v_call: TRBV27

cdr3_aa: CASSPGQRNQPQHF
cdr3_nt: TGTGCCAGCAGTCCCGGACAGCGAAATCAGCCCCAGCATTTT
j_call: TRBJ1-5
clone_size: -
d_call: -
v_call: TRBV27

cdr3_aa: CASSQDWETGWQPQHF
cdr3_nt: TGCGCCAGCAGCCAAGATTGGGAGACAGGGTGGCAGCCCCAGCATTTT
j_call: TRBJ1-5
clone_size: -
d_call: TRBD1
v_call: TRBV4-3

cdr3_aa: CASSPSIAGGTETQYF
cdr3_nt: TGTGCCAGCAGTCCCTCTATAGCGGGAGGGACGGAGACCCAGTACTTC
j_call: TRBJ2-5
clone_size: -
d_call: TRBD2
v_call: TRBV27

cdr3_aa: CSVEDWDKYNEQFF
cdr3_nt: TGCAGCGTTGAGGATTGGGACAAATACAATGAGCAGTTCTTC
j_call: TRBJ2-1
clone_size: -
d_call: -
v_call: TRBV29-1

cdr3_aa: CSVVLGSPYEQYF
cdr3_nt: TGCAGCGTTGTACTTGGGAGCCCCTACGAGCAGTACTTC
j_call: TRBJ2-7
clone_size: -
d_call: -
v_call: TRBV29-1

cdr3_aa: CASSPAQGGNQPQHF
cdr3_nt: TGTGCCAGCAGTCCAGCCCAGGGGGGCAATCAGCCCCAGCATTTT
j_call: TRBJ1-5
clone_size: -
d_call: TRBD1
v_call: TRBV28

cdr3_aa: CASSIGTSGNEQFF
cdr3_nt: TGTGCCAGCAGTATCGGGACTAGTGGGAATGAGCAGTTCTTC
j_call: TRBJ2-1
clone_size: -
d_call: TRBD2
v_call: TRBV27

cdr3_aa: CASSLSLGTGDYGYTF
cdr3_nt: TGTGCCAGCAGCTTATCCTTGGGGACAGGGGACTATGGCTACACCTTC
j_call: TRBJ1-2
clone_size: -
d_call: TRBD1
v_call: TRBV5-4

cdr3_aa: CASSAPGTSLPGTQYF
cdr3_nt: TGTGCCAGCAGCGCCCCCGGGACCTCTCTACCGGGTACGCAGTATTTT
j_call: TRBJ2-3
clone_size: -
d_call: -
v_call: TRBV9

cdr3_aa: CASWAEAGAWELFF
cdr3_nt: TGTGCCAGCTGGGCCGAGGCAGGGGCGTGGGAGCTGTTTTTT
j_call: TRBJ2-2
clone_size: -
d_call: -
v_call: TRBV7-9

cdr3_aa: CASSSNRLASHEQYF
cdr3_nt: TGTGCCAGCAGCTCGAACCGACTAGCGTCCCACGAGCAGTACTTC
j_call: TRBJ2-7
clone_size: -
d_call: TRBD2
v_call: TRBV7-9

cdr3_aa: CASSLPGLGDNEQFF
cdr3_nt: TGTGCCAGCAGCTTACCGGGACTAGGAGACAATGAGCAGTTCTTC
j_call: TRBJ2-1
clone_size: -
d_call: TRBD2
v_call: TRBV5-6

cdr3_aa: CASSDPRENTEAFF
cdr3_nt: TGTGCCAGCAGCGATCCAAGGGAGAACACTGAAGCTTTCTTT
j_call: TRBJ1-1
clone_size: -
d_call: -
v_call: TRBV9

cdr3_aa: CASSLAGVGSYEQYF
cdr3_nt: TGTGCCAGCAGCTTAGCGGGAGTAGGCTCCTACGAGCAGTACTTC
j_call: TRBJ2-7
clone_size: -
d_call: TRBD2
v_call: TRBV27

cdr3_aa: CASSSQETYGYTF
cdr3_nt: TGTGCCAGCAGCTCACAGGAGACCTATGGCTACACCTTC
j_call: TRBJ1-2
clone_size: -
d_call: -
v_call: TRBV7-9

cdr3_aa: CASSEGLSRDGYTF
cdr3_nt: TGTGCCAGCAGTGAAGGGCTGTCGCGGGATGGCTACACCTTC
j_call: TRBJ1-2
clone_size: -
d_call: -
v_call: TRBV2

cdr3_aa: CASRRAGEWETQYF
cdr3_nt: TGTGCCAGCAGAAGGGCGGGAGAATGGGAGACCCAGTACTTC
j_call: TRBJ2-5
clone_size: -
d_call: TRBD2
v_call: TRBV27

cdr3_aa: CASSTLIPRNTEAFF
cdr3_nt: TGTGCCAGCAGTACCCTAATCCCCCGTAACACTGAAGCTTTCTTT
j_call: TRBJ1-1
clone_size: -
d_call: -
v_call: TRBV2

cdr3_aa: CASSGLEATAF
cdr3_nt: TGTGCCAGCAGCGGATTGGAAGCTACTGCCTTC
j_call: TRBJ1-2
clone_size: -
d_call: -
v_call: TRBV5-4

cdr3_aa: CASSESGGIGYEQYF
cdr3_nt: TGTGCCAGCAGTGAATCAGGGGGAATCGGTTACGAGCAGTACTTC
j_call: TRBJ2-7
clone_size: -
d_call: TRBD1
v_call: TRBV25-1

cdr3_aa: CASREGQGSYEQYF
cdr3_nt: TGTGCCAGCAGGGAGGGACAGGGCTCCTACGAGCAGTACTTC
j_call: TRBJ2-7
clone_size: -
d_call: TRBD1
v_call: TRBV7-9

cdr3_aa: CASSVAGGVYEQYF
cdr3_nt: TGTGCCAGCAGCGTAGCGGGGGGAGTCTACGAGCAGTACTTC
j_call: TRBJ2-7
clone_size: -
d_call: TRBD2
v_call: TRBV9

cdr3_aa: CASSLVTDTEAFF
cdr3_nt: TGCGCCAGCAGCTTGGTGACAGACACTGAAGCTTTCTTT
j_call: TRBJ1-1
clone_size: -
d_call: -
v_call: TRBV5-1

cdr3_aa: CASSWGSTQYF
cdr3_nt: TGTGCCAGCAGTTGGGGCTCAACGCAGTATTTT
j_call: TRBJ2-3
clone_size: -
d_call: -
v_call: TRBV27

cdr3_aa: CATFDRAVKQYF
cdr3_nt: TGTGCCACCTTCGACAGGGCCGTGAAGCAGTACTTC
j_call: TRBJ2-7
clone_size: -
d_call: TRBD1
v_call: TRBV27

cdr3_aa: CASSYWAGYEQYF
cdr3_nt: TGTGCCAGCAGTTACTGGGCAGGGTACGAGCAGTACTTC
j_call: TRBJ2-7
clone_size: -
d_call: -
v_call: TRBV6-5

cdr3_aa: CASSLIARQATYEQYF
cdr3_nt: TGTGCCAGCAGCCTTATAGCCCGACAGGCCACCTACGAGCAGTACTTC
j_call: TRBJ2-7
clone_size: -
d_call: -
v_call: TRBV5-6

cdr3_aa: CASSQGLGNNEQFF
cdr3_nt: TGCGCCAGCAGCCAAGGTTTGGGCAACAATGAGCAGTTCTTC
j_call: TRBJ2-1
clone_size: -
d_call: -
v_call: TRBV4-3

cdr3_aa: CASSFQEVGYEQYF
cdr3_nt: TGTGCCAGCAGTTTCCAGGAGGTAGGCTACGAGCAGTACTTC
j_call: TRBJ2-7
clone_size: -
d_call: -
v_call: TRBV28

cdr3_aa: CASSPTGFSNTEAFF
cdr3_nt: TGTGCCAGCAGTCCCACGGGGTTCTCTAACACTGAAGCTTTCTTT
j_call: TRBJ1-1
clone_size: -
d_call: -
v_call: TRBV25-1

cdr3_aa: CASSLSGQMNTEAFF
cdr3_nt: TGTGCCAGCAGCTTATCGGGGCAGATGAACACTGAAGCTTTCTTT
j_call: TRBJ1-1
clone_size: -
d_call: -
v_call: TRBV7-9

cdr3_aa: CASRGGAYEQYF
cdr3_nt: TGTGCCAGCAGGGGAGGGGCCTACGAGCAGTACTTC
j_call: TRBJ2-7
clone_size: -
d_call: TRBD2
v_call: TRBV2

cdr3_aa: CATSTTSANEQFF
cdr3_nt: TGTGCCACCAGCACGACTAGCGCCAATGAGCAGTTCTTC
j_call: TRBJ2-1
clone_size: -
d_call: TRBD2
v_call: TRBV15